Listed here are 29 T cell receptor beta chains from one sample, sequenced in a study of spatial heterogeneity in lung cancer. TCRdb reprocessed the 5' RACE reads with MiXCR, giving one entry per CDR3 protein. Of tens of thousands of distinct CDR3 sequences detected, around 9% appear once; the ten largest clones hold 6.9%. Time point noted: sample taken at primary tumor resection. The sequenced material consisted of unsorted whole RNA from tumor, nontumor lung or frozen PBMC. This specimen consisted of PBMCs, obtained at surgery. The receptors shown here come from a male donor with early-stage non-small cell lung cancer.

This clonotype was seen more than once but under ten times. The CDR3: CATAGRGTSGKIETQYF. In DNA, the CDR3 is TGTGCCACAGCCGGTAGAGGGACTAGCGGGAAGATAGAGACCCAGTACTTC. The V gene is TRBV24-1, the J gene TRBJ2-5; 13 bases map to TRBD2. Germline values: CDR1 KGHDR, CDR2 SFDVKD. The J segment lost 4 bases and the V segment lost 10 bases, leaving 14 bases of the junction unmatched. The CDR3 covers 17 residues.

This clonotype was observed a handful of times. V is TRBV7-8 and J is TRBJ2-7; 11 bases line up with TRBD1. The germline V gene encodes CDR1 SGHVS and CDR2 FQNEAQ. The CDR3 spans 14 residues. The J segment lost 7 bases and the V segment lost 5 bases, leaving 7 bases of the junction unmatched. CDR3 coding DNA: TGTGCCAGCAGCCCCAGGACAGGGGGCCGGGAGCAGTACTTC. This gives the protein CASSPRTGGREQYF.

J is TRBJ1-2 and V is TRBV20-1; no reliable D call. V gave up 2 bases and J gave up 3 bases, with 7 bases separating them. Germline assignment: CDR1 DFQATT and CDR2 SNEGSKA (reference sequence). The CDR3 consists of 12 residues. The CDR3 DNA sequence: TGCAGTGCTAGACCGACGGACTATGGCTACACCTTC. Translated, it gives CSARPTDYGYTF.

This clonotype has ten or more counts. CDR3 sequence reads: CASRRDSDGETQYF. CDR3 DNA sequence: TGTGCCAGTAGGCGGGACAGCGACGGGGAGACCCAGTACTTC. This rearrangement joins TRBV19 to TRBJ2-5; the D gene is possibly TRBD1 (7 bases). Trimming removed 6 bases at V and 5 bases at J, with 16 bases between. The V gene's germline CDR1 is LNHDA and CDR2 SQIVND (reference sequence). CDR3 length equals 14 residues.

At least ten counts were recorded for this clonotype. The chain is built from TRBV7-9 and TRBJ2-3; 10 bases align to TRBD2. The junction had 5 bases not matched to a gene; V was cut back by 5 bases and J by 0 bases. The CDR3 length is 16 residues. CDR1 is SEHNR, CDR2 FQNEAQ, per germline (reference sequence). The CDR3 reads CASSPGLAASTDTQYF. In nucleotides, the CDR3 is TGTGCCAGCAGCCCCGGACTAGCGGCTAGCACAGATACGCAGTATTTT.

This clonotype was seen at least ten times. The gene calls are TRBV30 and TRBJ2-7; D is perhaps TRBD2 (6 bases). V lost 1 base and J lost 5, with 12 bases in between. Per germline, CDR1 GTSNPN and CDR2 SVGIG (reference sequence). The CDR3 is made up of 13 amino acids. CDR3 protein: CAWSAFWGDEQYF. The CDR3 region has the DNA TGTGCCTGGAGTGCCTTTTGGGGGGACGAGCAGTACTTC.

There are a few counts of this clonotype. This chain connects TRBV7-3 to TRBJ2-1, with TRBD2 matching 11 bases. Germline V gives CDR1 SGHTA, CDR2 FQGTGA. V lost 5 bases and J lost 6; bases outside the gene matches: 6. The CDR3 loop spans 15 amino acids. CDR3 protein: CASSPGTSGPNEQFF. The CDR3 coding sequence is TGTGCCAGCAGCCCTGGGACTAGCGGACCCAATGAGCAGTTCTTC.

The sample holds many counts of this clonotype. The DNA of the CDR3 is TGCAGTGCTAGAGATGAGAAGGCAGAGACCCAGTACTTC. Encoded protein: CSARDEKAETQYF. This chain uses TRBV20-1 with TRBJ2-5; D is undetermined. Per the germline V gene, CDR1 is DFQATT and CDR2 is SNEGSKA (reference sequence). The CDR3 spans 13 residues. The V and J ends lost 0 bases and 4 bases respectively, with 9 bases between them.

Many counts were recorded for this clonotype. The CDR3 sequence is CASSSRARGTQYF. The CDR3 DNA reads as TGTGCCAGCAGTTCTCGCGCCCGGGGGACCCAGTACTTC. The V call is TRBV12-3 or TRBV12-4, the J call TRBJ2-5; tentatively, D is TRBD2 (5 bases). Trimming removed 4 bases from V and 7 bases from J, with 13 bases in between. CDR3 length equals 13 residues.

This clonotype was picked up a small number of times. V usage is TRBV27 and J usage is TRBJ2-2; TRBD1 matches at 7 bases. CDR3 length: 15 amino acids. After removal of 6 bases from V and 4 bases from J, the junction contained 8 bases not matched to a gene. The germline V gene has CDR1 MNHEY and CDR2 SMNVEV (reference sequence). The CDR3 DNA reads as TGTGCCAGCAGCCCCGACAGGGTCCGCACCGGGGAGCTGTTTTTT. The encoded protein is CASSPDRVRTGELFF.

Details on this clonotype: One end of the junction varies from germline; a read error may be responsible. The chain combines TRBV24-1 with TRBJ1-2; D gene ambiguous. This CDR3 has 14 amino acids. Per germline, CDR1 KGHDR and CDR2 SFDVKD. CDR3 sequence (DNA): TGTGCCACTAGTGATTCCGGGTCTTCCTATGGCTACACCTTC. It translates to CATSDSGSSYGYTF.

This clonotype was observed at least ten times. This sequence joins TRBV3-1 and TRBJ1-6, with unresolved D. Germline-derived CDR1 and CDR2 are LGHDT and YNNKEL (reference sequence). The CDR3 contains 12 residues. The V end was cut by 4 bases, the J end by 9 bases, with 7 bases between. The CDR3, as DNA: TGTGCCAGCAGCCCTAAGGGTTCACCCCTCCACTTT. Translation gives CASSPKGSPLHF.

This clonotype was seen a handful of times. The chain carries TRBV20-1 and TRBJ1-1; 7 bases line up with TRBD1. With V trimmed by 6 bases and J by 5 bases, 9 bases remained unmatched. Germline loops: CDR1 DFQATT, CDR2 SNEGSKA (reference sequence). This CDR3 region has 13 residues. CDR3 coding DNA: TGCAGTGCGGGCTCGACAGGGACGACTGAAGCTTTCTTT. This sequence encodes CSAGSTGTTEAFF.

This clonotype was recorded many times. The J gene is TRBJ2-1, the V gene TRBV5-1; 9 nucleotides agree with TRBD1. V gave up 4 bases and J gave up 9 bases; unmatched junction bases: 11. Germline values: CDR1 SGHRS, CDR2 YFSETQ. The CDR3 consists of 15 residues. The CDR3 DNA is TGCGCCAGCAGCCCCACAGGGGGCCGGGGCGGTGAGCAGTTCTTC. It translates to CASSPTGGRGGEQFF.

This clonotype was detected only a few times. The chain recombines TRBV4-3 with TRBJ2-5, with D maybe TRBD2 (5 bases). V was pared by 1 base and J by 2 bases, with 17 bases between. Germline assignment: CDR1 LGHNA and CDR2 YSLEER. This CDR3 is built from 17 residues. CDR3 loop: CASSQGGWARRQETQYF. The CDR3 DNA follows: TGCGCCAGCAGCCAAGGGGGATGGGCCAGGAGGCAAGAGACCCAGTACTTC.

This clonotype showed up many times. The chain's CDR3 is CASSLAAGATITDTQYF. CDR3 DNA sequence: TGTGCCAGCAGCTTAGCGGCAGGGGCTACCATCACAGATACGCAGTATTTT. This chain links TRBV7-9 with TRBJ2-3; possible D gene TRBD1, 6 bases. This CDR3 comprises 17 residues. V shed 0 bases and J shed 2 bases, with 15 bases lying between them. The germline V gene encodes CDR1 SEHNR and CDR2 FQNEAQ (reference sequence). Together with reference TRBV7-9 and TRBJ2-3, the CDR3 gives the full variable domain: DTGVSQNPRHKITKRGQNVTFRCDPISEHNRLYWYRQTLGQGPEFLTYFQNEAQLEKSRLLSDRFSAERPKGSFSTLEIQRTEQGDSAMYLCASSLAAGATITDTQYFGPGTRLTVL.

The chain employs TRBV4-2 and TRBJ1-5, with TRBD1 matching 7 bases. Trimming took 3 bases from V and 1 from J; bases not matched to a gene: 6. CDR1 and CDR2 from the germline V gene are LGHNA and YNFKEQ. The CDR3 covers 16 residues. The CDR3 DNA reads TGTGCCAGCAGCCAGGATCCGGGACAGAGCAATCAGCCCCAGCATTTT. It codes for CASSQDPGQSNQPQHF.

The chain joins TRBV5-1 to TRBJ2-1; no firm D call. The CDR3 runs to 12 residues. Germline CDR1 is SGHRS and CDR2 is YFSETQ. V lost 1 base and J 8 bases, leaving 7 bases between the germline ends. The CDR3 reads CASSLYDDEQFF. In nucleotides, the CDR3 is TGCGCCAGCAGCTTGTATGACGATGAGCAGTTCTTC.

This clonotype was picked up many times. The V gene is TRBV3-1, the J gene TRBJ2-2; D remains unclear. The V and J ends lost 3 bases and 1 base respectively, with 0 bases between them. Germline V lookup: CDR1 LGHDT, CDR2 YNNKEL (reference sequence). The CDR3 length is 12 residues. The CDR3 protein is CASSQNTGELFF. In DNA form, the CDR3 reads TGTGCCAGCAGCCAGAACACCGGGGAGCTGTTTTTT.

This clonotype has only a few counts. The chain has TRBV3-1 and TRBJ2-5; TRBD1 aligns across 8 bases. The germline gives CDR1 LGHDT, CDR2 YNNKEL (reference sequence). Germline trimming cut 1 base from V and 5 bases from J; bases unmatched to any gene: 0. The CDR3 is made up of 13 amino acids. Here the CDR3 reads CASSQGQGETQYF. The CDR3 nucleotides read TGTGCCAGCAGCCAAGGACAGGGGGAGACCCAGTACTTC.

The J gene is TRBJ2-4, the V gene TRBV20-1; TRBD1 agrees at 9 bases. The V gene end was trimmed by 4 bases and the J gene end by 0 bases; junction bases not matched to a gene: 7. Germline values: CDR1 DFQATT, CDR2 SNEGSKA (reference sequence). The CDR3 totals 16 residues. CDR3 bases: TGCAGTGCTAAAGTCGGACAGGGGCTAGCCAAAAACATTCAGTACTTC. Protein product: CSAKVGQGLAKNIQYF.

This chain joins TRBV2 and TRBJ2-5, with 10 bases lining up with TRBD1. From germline, CDR1 is SNHLY and CDR2 FYNNEI. V gave up 3 bases and J gave up 7 bases; unmatched junction bases: 8. The CDR3 sequence is 15 residues long. The DNA for the CDR3 is TGTGCCAGCAGTGACCGGACAGGGGGGCCGGGGACCCAGTACTTC. This translates into CASSDRTGGPGTQYF.

In this sample, this clonotype turned up many times. This chain links TRBV7-3 with TRBJ1-1, with D tentatively TRBD1 (5 bases). This CDR3 is 14 amino acids long. The germline CDR1 and CDR2 sequences are SGHTA and FQGTGA. V lost 4 bases to trimming and J lost 3 bases, with 12 bases between them. In DNA, the CDR3 is TGTGCCAGCAGCTCTACGGGGGGACACACTGAAGCTTTCTTT. Protein: CASSSTGGHTEAFF.

This clonotype occurred a few times. The rearrangement uses TRBV28 and TRBJ1-2, with TRBD1 matching 9 bases. The CDR3 spans 15 residues. V was clipped by 6 bases and J by 7 bases; unmatched bases: 12. CDR1 and CDR2 (germline): MDHEN, SYDVKM. CDR3 loop: CASSPAGDRVFGYTF. The CDR3 DNA reads TGTGCCAGCAGCCCCGCGGGGGACAGGGTATTTGGCTACACCTTC.

This clonotype has ten or more counts. The J gene is TRBJ2-2, the V gene TRBV19; D unresolved. The CDR3 loop spans 12 amino acids. The V gene lost 5 bases and the J gene lost 7 bases, with 8 bases spanning the gap. Per the germline V gene, CDR1 is LNHDA and CDR2 is SQIVND (reference sequence). This CDR3 is CASSPPGGELFF. Here the CDR3 DNA reads TGTGCCAGTAGTCCACCTGGCGGGGAGCTGTTTTTT.

In its sample, this clonotype was seen many times. CDR3 in amino acids: CASSQDWDRGNEQFF. The CDR3 DNA follows: TGTGCCAGCAGCCAAGACTGGGACAGGGGCAATGAGCAGTTCTTC. The chain employs TRBV14 and TRBJ2-1; 10 bases are a match to TRBD1. The CDR3 contains 15 residues. The V gene's germline CDR1 is SGHDN and CDR2 FVKESK. J lost 6 bases, V lost 0 bases, and 2 bases had no gene match.

This clonotype was seen many times. This chain uses TRBV19 with TRBJ1-4, with D unclear. This CDR3 is built from 11 residues. Germline lookup yields CDR1 LNHDA and CDR2 SQIVND (reference sequence). V was pared by 10 bases and J by 7 bases, with 10 bases between. CDR3 sequence (DNA): TGTGCCACTCAGGATGTTGAAAAACTGTTTTTT. This gives the protein CATQDVEKLFF.

In this sample, this clonotype turned up a few times. The chain joins TRBV2 to TRBJ2-4; 9 bases fit TRBD2. V was pared by 4 bases and J by 3 bases, with 7 bases of the junction left unmatched. The germline gives CDR1 SNHLY, CDR2 FYNNEI. CDR3 length: 16 amino acids. This chain's CDR3 is CASSGISGGDKNIQYF. The CDR3 DNA sequence: TGTGCCAGCAGTGGAATTAGCGGGGGTGACAAAAACATTCAGTACTTC.

This clonotype was detected ten times or more. This chain connects TRBV20-1 to TRBJ2-3, with unresolved D. V lost 6 bases to trimming and J lost 3 bases, with 13 bases between them. The CDR3 length is 13 residues. CDR1 and CDR2 (germline): DFQATT, SNEGSKA (reference sequence). CDR3 coding DNA: TGCAGTGCCCGGACCGCCAGTACAGATACGCAGTATTTT. Translated: CSARTASTDTQYF.